A single sample gave rise to the 8 T cell receptor beta chains below, sequenced in a study of neurological immune-mediated disorders. MiXCR, applied by TCRdb to the 5' RACE reads, yields one record per CDR3 protein. The sample has just under 45,000 distinct CDR3 sequences, about 22% seen once. Time point in this sample: technical triplicate 3. Sample: PBMCs. The source of these receptors is a man between 60 and 75 years old with HTLV-1-associated myelopathy (HAM/TSP).

This clonotype was seen repeatedly, ten times or more. The chain has TRBV5-1 and TRBJ1-2, with 11 bases that match TRBD1. The CDR3 runs 13 residues. Per the germline V gene, CDR1 is SGHRS and CDR2 is YFSETQ. V lost 7 bases and J lost 4; bases outside the gene matches: 3. Here the CDR3 reads CASRTGGGYGYTF. The DNA for the CDR3 is TGCGCCAGCCGGACAGGGGGCGGCTATGGCTACACCTTC.

This clonotype was seen many times. The chain carries TRBV10-3 and TRBJ2-7; D not resolved. Germline values: CDR1 ENHRY, CDR2 SYGVKD. Trimming removed 3 bases at V and 2 bases at J, with 5 bases between. This CDR3 has 12 residues. CDR3: CAISDQAYEQYF. The CDR3 DNA is TGTGCCATCAGTGACCAAGCCTACGAGCAGTACTTC.

This clonotype appeared many times. The V call is TRBV4-1, the J call TRBJ2-7, with D possibly TRBD1 on 6 matching bases. Germline V gene sequence: CDR1 MGHRA, CDR2 YSYEKL. With 3 bases removed from V and 5 bases from J, the gap between germline ends came to 14 bases. The CDR3 is made up of 14 amino acids. This chain's CDR3 is CASSQGQGNHEQYF. The CDR3 coding sequence is TGCGCCAGCAGCCAGGGGCAGGGGAACCACGAGCAGTACTTC.

This clonotype came up many times. The genes are TRBV15 and TRBJ2-3; the match to TRBD2 covers 8 bases. From germline, CDR1 is LNHNV and CDR2 YYDKDF (reference sequence). The V gene end was trimmed by 1 base and the J gene end by 3 bases; junction bases not matched to a gene: 6. The CDR3 runs to 16 residues. This CDR3 is CATSRASAGATDTQYF. For the CDR3, the DNA is TGTGCCACCAGCAGAGCTTCAGCGGGAGCAACAGATACGCAGTATTTT.

Notes on this clonotype: Germline is not matched at one junction end, which may reflect a read error. The chain links TRBV20-1 to TRBJ2-1, with 7 bases that match TRBD1. CDR3 length: 16 residues. Germline loops: CDR1 DFQATT, CDR2 SNEGSKA (reference sequence). CDR3 sequence: CSATGQEDQSYYEQFF. CDR3 nucleotide sequence: TGCAGTGCTACCGGACAGGAGGATCAATCCTACTATGAGCAGTTCTTC.

This clonotype was recorded many times. J is TRBJ2-7 and V is TRBV2; maybe TRBD2 (6 bases). This CDR3 contains 14 residues. V was clipped by 3 bases and J by 3 bases, with 12 bases between them. Germline V CDR1 and CDR2: SNHLY, FYNNEI. CDR3 nucleotides: TGTGCCAGCAGTGAGCAGCGGAGGGGCTACGAGCAGTACTTC. This codes for CASSEQRRGYEQYF.

There are many counts of this clonotype. This chain connects TRBV20-1 to TRBJ1-5, with 10 nucleotides matching TRBD1. Germline V gene data show CDR1 as DFQATT and CDR2 as SNEGSKA (reference sequence). The trim removed 5 bases at V and 4 bases at J, leaving 11 bases unmatched. The CDR3 length is 16 residues. This CDR3 is CSAAPGQGLRNQPQHF. As DNA, the CDR3 is TGCAGTGCTGCACCGGGACAGGGGTTGAGGAATCAGCCCCAGCATTTT.

This clonotype was recorded at least ten times. V gene TRBV14 combines with J gene TRBJ2-7; a possible D gene is TRBD2 (6 bases). The length of the CDR3 is 16 residues. V was pared by 4 bases and J by 0 bases, with 16 bases between. From germline, CDR1 is SGHDN and CDR2 FVKESK. The DNA for the CDR3 is TGTGCCAGCAGCCGTGGGGGACTTTTCAGCTCCTACGAGCAGTACTTC. This encodes CASSRGGLFSSYEQYF.